This T cell receptor (beta chain) was sequenced for a study of blood T cell repertoires in COVID-19 (TCRdb year 2020). About the full investigation: Samples from collaborators originated in the United States, Italy and Spain and spanned both the acute and convalescent phases of COVID-19. The prospective study material was composed of cDNA or gDNA derived from T cells, B-cell-depleted T cells, or PBMCs. The samples were drawn from the first 160 participants of the ongoing ImmuneRACE study and from 950 to 1,500 subjects provided by 6 global collaborators. Subjects who had been exposed to COVID-19, were actively infected with it, or had recovered from it provided the deeply sampled blood TCRbeta repertoires that made up the dataset. A freely available public database, intended as a resource for researchers studying the immune response to SARS-CoV-2, is where the repertoires were released. Where HLA class I and class II types were available, the types were taken from metadata supplied by the sample provider, not from assay-based typing. Nearly every sample came with metadata listing a de-identified subject ID, COVID-19 status, age in years and sex.

What the research found in general, with its limitations: How much clinical and demographic metadata was included differed by source and by participant, and the metadata was provided uncurated.

TCRbeta CDR3 regions were amplified from genomic DNA by means of the immunoSEQ Assay, a bias-controlled multiplex PCR. In the original analysis: Nucleated cell counts per sample were estimated from amplification of reference gene primers within the assay. To quantify the absolute abundance of each unique TCRbeta CDR3 rearrangement, sequence reads were collapsed and filtered. For each sample, productive Simpson clonality was calculated as the square root of Simpson's diversity index across productive rearrangements. In its TCRdb copy, this immuneACCESS table keeps in-frame sequences only and misses some clones. Where compared with another copy, unresolved V genes explain less than half of these, and the others have no known cause. The V and J calls and clone size were taken over from that table, and D and trimming were inferred from the DNA. Present in this sample are over 350,000 clones, 70% to 90% of which were seen just once. The ten largest clones represent approximately 1.2% of the sample.

Participants in the prospective study were aged about 18 to 95 years, lived in some 24 United States geographic areas, and enrolled through a virtual design. In the prospective study, participants were assigned to cohorts based on the clinical history participants reported in a screening survey and a study questionnaire. Recovered participants in ImmuneRACE Cohort 3 were defined as having two consecutive negative NP/OP PCR tests, clearance from a healthcare professional, or resolution of symptoms. Mobile phlebotomists in the prospective study collected whole blood, serum and a nasopharyngeal or oropharyngeal swab from every participant. Participants in the prospective study had the option to provide additional blood draws and questionnaires over a 2-month period. Before DNA extraction, prospective study blood samples were shipped either frozen or at room temperature. V gives up 0 bases and J gives up 0 bases, and the segment between their germline ends measures 11 bases. Measured from the cysteine to the phenylalanine, the CDR3 is 16 residues long. Only the CDR3 DNA is retained, 48 bases long and in frame from the first base. The CDR1 and CDR2 encoded by the germline V gene are SGDLS and YYNGEE.

As concerns this clone: The target of this receptor is not known. No much larger clonotype is one base removed from it; base qualities were not supplied.

This clonotype was obtained from a woman in her late teens or twenties who had recovered from COVID-19. Source material: PBMCs or T cells enriched from blood (not recorded which). The chain is made from TRBV9 and TRBJ2-3; TRBD2 could be the D gene, as 5 bases match. CDR3 loop: CASSVVGRGSTDTQYF. Read as DNA, the sequence is TGTGCCAGCAGCGTAGTAGGTCGGGGAAGCACAGATACGCAGTATTTT.